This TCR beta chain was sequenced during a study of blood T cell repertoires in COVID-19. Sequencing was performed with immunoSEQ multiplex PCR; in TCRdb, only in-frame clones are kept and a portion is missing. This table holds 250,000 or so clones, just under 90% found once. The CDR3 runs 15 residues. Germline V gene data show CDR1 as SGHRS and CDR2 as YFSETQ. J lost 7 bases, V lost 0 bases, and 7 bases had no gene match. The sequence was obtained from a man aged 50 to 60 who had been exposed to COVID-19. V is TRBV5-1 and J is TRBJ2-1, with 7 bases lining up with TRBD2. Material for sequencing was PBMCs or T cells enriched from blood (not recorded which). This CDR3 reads CASSLGGSLQNEQFF. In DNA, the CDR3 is TGCGCCAGCAGCTTGGGCGGGAGTCTGCAAAATGAGCAGTTCTTC.